The next 23 T cell receptor beta chains were all read from a single sample in a study of cytomegalovirus exposure and HLA in healthy donors. PCR amplification relied on 60 Vbeta primers (plus 13 Jbeta primers). Profiled with immunoSEQ multiplex PCR; TCRdb holds only in-frame clones, not every one. The data contain about 130,000 clones, nearly 85% of them singletons. The sequencing input was PBMCs. These receptors originate from a boy between 10 and 17 years old in good health and CMV-seronegative.

In this sample, this clone turned up a few times. The gene calls are TRBV11-3 and TRBJ2-7, with 7 positions matching TRBD1. Germline CDR1 is SGHNT and CDR2 is YENEEA. The CDR3 totals 14 residues. J lost 1 base, V lost 5 bases, and 5 bases had no gene match. The CDR3: CASSPRDSSYEQYF. CDR3 in DNA: TGTGCCAGCAGCCCTAGGGACAGTTCCTACGAGCAGTACTTC.

This clone was detected only once. V usage is TRBV6-4 and J usage is TRBJ1-2, with D tentatively TRBD1 (5 bases). The CDR3 extends over 13 amino acids. With 6 bases removed from V and 4 bases from J, the gap between germline ends came to 12 bases. Germline V gene lookup returns CDR1 MRHNA and CDR2 SNTAGT. The CDR3: CASRKGESYGYTF. CDR3 DNA: TGTGCCAGCAGGAAAGGGGAATCCTATGGCTACACCTTC.

J is TRBJ2-5 and V is TRBV4-3, with D maybe TRBD1 (5 bases). This CDR3 has 15 residues. Looked up from germline, CDR1 is LGHNA and CDR2 is YSLEER. V gave up 0 bases and J gave up 4 bases, with 12 bases separating them. CDR3 amino acids: CASSQEDMRGETQYF. The CDR3 bases are TGCGCCAGCAGCCAAGAGGACATGCGAGGAGAGACCCAGTACTTC.

V usage is TRBV5-1 and J usage is TRBJ2-1; 15 bases line up with TRBD2. The length of the CDR3 is 15 residues. Trimming at V came to 7 bases and at J to 3 bases, leaving 2 bases not matched to a gene. The germline CDR1 and CDR2 sequences are SGHRS and YFSETQ. The CDR3 DNA sequence: TGCGCCAGCGGACTAGCGGGAGGGTTCTACAATGAGCAGTTCTTC. Encoded protein: CASGLAGGFYNEQFF.

The genes are TRBV30 and TRBJ1-6, with 10 positions matching TRBD1. This CDR3 has 12 residues. J gave up 7 bases and V 8 bases, and 2 bases lay outside the gene matches. The germline CDR1 and CDR2 sequences are GTSNPN and SVGIG (reference sequence). The CDR3 loop reads CAADRGNSPLHF. CDR3 nucleotide sequence: TGTGCCGCGGACAGGGGGAATTCACCCCTCCACTTT.

The chain recombines TRBV6-5 with TRBJ2-7, with TRBD1 matching over 9 bases. CDR3 length: 13 residues. CDR1 and CDR2 from the germline V gene are MNHEY and SVGAGI. V lost 6 bases, J lost 3 bases, and 3 bases stayed unmatched. The CDR3 loop reads CASSPTGGYEQYF. In DNA, the CDR3 is TGTGCCAGCAGCCCGACAGGGGGCTACGAGCAGTACTTC.

Note on this clone: Compared with germline, one end of the junction differs, possibly owing to a read error. This chain links TRBV30 with TRBJ1-2; D unresolved. Germline CDR1 reads GTSNPN; CDR2 reads SVGIG (reference sequence). The CDR3 length is 10 residues. The CDR3 DNA reads TGTGCCTGGAATGATGGGCAGCAGCATTTC. Protein product: CAWNDGQQHF.

The chain joins TRBV19 to TRBJ1-1; D unclear. Germline CDR1 LNHDA, CDR2 SQIVND (reference sequence). Trimming cost V 3 bases and J 1 base, with 6 bases left between them. The CDR3 has 13 residues. The CDR3 region is CASSMEGNTEAFF. The DNA of the CDR3 is TGTGCCAGTAGTATGGAGGGGAACACTGAAGCTTTCTTT.

For this clone: Sequence at one end of the junction differs from germline and may be a read error. The chain couples TRBV4-1 to TRBJ2-1, with 9 bases lining up with TRBD2. The CDR3 has 16 amino acids. Germline CDR1 MGHRA, CDR2 YSYEKL. CDR3 nucleotide sequence: TGCGCCAGCAGCCAAAGCTCGCTAGCGGGGTACACTGAGCAGTTCTTC. Translated, it gives CASSQSSLAGYTEQFF.

The V gene is TRBV27, the J gene TRBJ2-1, with 9 bases that match TRBD2. The CDR3 has 13 amino acids. Germline values: CDR1 MNHEY, CDR2 SMNVEV (reference sequence). The junction had 5 bases not matched to a gene; V was cut back by 6 bases and J by 8 bases. CDR3 DNA: TGTGCCAGCAGCTTAGCGGGAGATTATGAGCAGTTCTTC. Translating gives CASSLAGDYEQFF.

The chain recombines TRBV6-5 with TRBJ2-3, with 7 bases identical to TRBD1. V lost 7 bases, J lost 2 bases, and 6 bases stayed unmatched. Germline CDR1 MNHEY, CDR2 SVGAGI. This CDR3 region has 14 residues. In DNA, the CDR3 is TGTGCCAGCAATAGGGACAGACTCACAGATACGCAGTATTTT. Protein product: CASNRDRLTDTQYF.

This chain links TRBV15 with TRBJ2-7, with a tentative D call TRBD2 (6 bases). The V end lost 5 bases, the J end lost 7 bases, and 21 bases lay between the germline ends. There are 15 residues in the CDR3. CDR1 LNHNV and CDR2 YYDKDF come from the germline V gene (reference sequence). The CDR3 loop reads CATSEKRRGVGEQYF. The CDR3 DNA reads TGTGCCACCAGCGAGAAGCGGAGGGGCGTGGGAGAGCAGTACTTC.

This clone occurred once. CDR3 coding DNA: TGTGCCAGCAACAACCCCAGCGGGAGCTATGAGCAGTTCTTC. Encoded protein: CASNNPSGSYEQFF. The chain is built from TRBV25-1 and TRBJ2-1, with 8 positions matching TRBD2. The CDR3 contains 14 residues. V was pared by 7 bases and J by 8 bases, with 10 bases of the junction left unmatched. Germline CDR1 is MGHDK and CDR2 is SYGVNS.

The CDR3 loop is CAWSVPGIAYEQYF. The CDR3 DNA sequence: TGTGCCTGGAGTGTCCCGGGGATCGCCTACGAGCAGTACTTC. The chain links TRBV30 to TRBJ2-7, with TRBD2 as a possible D gene (5 bases). CDR3 length: 14 amino acids. Trimming shortened V by 0 bases and J by 2 bases, and 11 bases separated the two germline ends. Germline V gene sequence: CDR1 GTSNPN, CDR2 SVGIG (reference sequence).

A few counts support this clone. The chain employs TRBV9 and TRBJ2-1, with TRBD2 identical over 7 bases. The CDR3 runs 14 residues. V was clipped by 2 bases and J by 4 bases; unmatched bases: 3. Germline assignment: CDR1 SGDLS and CDR2 YYNGEE. This chain's CDR3 is CASSVQGGYNEQFF. DNA for the CDR3: TGTGCCAGCAGCGTGCAGGGAGGGTACAATGAGCAGTTCTTC.

CDR3 sequence reads: CASSLLDRETEAFF. CDR3 DNA sequence: TGTGCCAGCAGCTTACTTGACAGGGAAACTGAAGCTTTCTTT. The V call is TRBV7-3, the J call TRBJ1-1; 7 bases match TRBD1. The CDR3 totals 14 residues. Looked up from germline, CDR1 is SGHTA and CDR2 is FQGTGA. V was pared by 2 bases and J by 5 bases, with 5 bases of the junction left unmatched.

This clone was seen a few times. The V call is TRBV6-1, the J call TRBJ1-1; D unclear. This CDR3 spans 13 amino acids. Germline V CDR1 and CDR2: MNHNS, SASEGT. V lost 5 bases, J lost 3 bases, and 10 bases lay in between. CDR3 sequence (DNA): TGTGCCAGCAGTAACAAGGCGGACACTGAAGCTTTCTTT. Encoded protein: CASSNKADTEAFF.

DNA for the CDR3: TGCAGCGGCTCAGACACGGGTCGAGGGTACACTGAAGCTTTCTTT. Its translation is CSGSDTGRGYTEAFF. V is TRBV29-1 and J is TRBJ1-1; the D is unclear. Germline V gene sequence: CDR1 SQVTM, CDR2 ANQGSEA. This CDR3 is built from 15 residues. Trimming removed 7 bases from V and 3 bases from J, with 21 bases in between.

This clone was seen a handful of times. J is TRBJ1-5 and V is TRBV7-2; 8 nucleotides line up with TRBD1. There are 15 residues in the CDR3. CDR1 and CDR2 (germline): SGHTA, FQGNSA. V lost 4 bases to trimming and J lost 4 bases; unmatched junction nucleotides: 6. CDR3 protein: CASSSQGARNQPQHF. As DNA, the CDR3 is TGTGCCAGCAGCTCCCAGGGGGCTCGGAATCAGCCCCAGCATTTT.

V and J are TRBV6-1 and TRBJ2-7; D possibly corresponds to TRBD1 (5 bases). The ends were cut back, 7 bases at V and 3 bases at J, with 13 bases in the middle. Germline CDR1 is MNHNS and CDR2 is SASEGT. This CDR3 has 13 amino acids. This chain's CDR3 is CASIPGRSYEQYF. Here the CDR3 DNA reads TGTGCCAGCATCCCAGGGCGGAGCTACGAGCAGTACTTC.

The rearrangement uses TRBV18 and TRBJ2-7; tentative D call: TRBD1 (6 bases). There are 14 residues in the CDR3. CDR1 KGHSH and CDR2 LQKENI come from the germline V gene. V shed 6 bases and J shed 3 bases, with 15 bases lying between them. CDR3: CASSRDTANYEQYF. CDR3 nucleotide sequence: TGTGCCAGCTCTCGGGACACAGCCAACTACGAGCAGTACTTC. The full variable domain, its missing parts supplied by reference TRBV18 and TRBJ2-7, is NAGVMQNPRHLVRRRGQEARLRCSPMKGHSHVYWYRQLPEEGLKFMVYLQKENIIDESGMPKERFSAEFPKEGPSILRIQQVVRGDSAAYFCASSRDTANYEQYFGPGTRLTVT.

With regard to this clone: At the DNA level, this CDR3 is encoded by other sequences in the same sample as well. The rearrangement uses TRBV5-1 and TRBJ2-7, with 8 bases identical to TRBD1. The CDR3 extends over 15 amino acids. CDR1 and CDR2 from the germline V gene are SGHRS and YFSETQ. V shed 1 base and J 2 bases; nucleotides not matched to a gene: 5. The CDR3 here is CASSLRGQGPYEQYF. Here the CDR3 DNA reads TGCGCCAGCAGCTTGCGTGGACAGGGACCCTACGAGCAGTACTTC.

This clone was counted a few times. The V call is TRBV13, the J call TRBJ2-3; 10 positions match TRBD2. V trimming: 5 bases; J trimming: 1 base; junction bases outside the gene matches: 21. From germline, CDR1 is PRHDT and CDR2 FYEKMQ (reference sequence). The CDR3 has 21 amino acids. CDR3 loop: CASSLVGWASGSKRGTDTQYF. The CDR3 DNA follows: TGTGCCAGCAGCCTAGTGGGTTGGGCTAGCGGGAGTAAACGCGGCACAGATACGCAGTATTTT. Full variable domain (remainder filled in from reference TRBV13 and TRBJ2-3): AAGVIQSPRHLIKEKRETATLKCYPIPRHDTVYWYQQGPGQDPQFLISFYEKMQSDKGSIPDRFSAQQFSDYHSELNMSSLELGDSALYFCASSLVGWASGSKRGTDTQYFGPGTRLTVL.